The T cell receptor (beta chain) under discussion was sequenced for a study of blood T cells in healthy people across ages. CDR3 size: 14 residues. V lost 3 bases to trimming and J lost 7 bases, with 10 bases between them. Every donor gave 9 to 10 milliliters of peripheral blood. A few counts support this clonotype. It was with a sample-barcoded 5' primer and a J-beta primer mix that a second PCR of roughly 6 to 11 cycles was run. In TCRdb, the 5' RACE reads were re-called with MiXCR into one record per CDR3 protein. Among over 700,000 distinct CDR3 sequences listed, about 55% were seen once. The sample comprised blood. The chain has TRBV12-3 or TRBV12-4 and TRBJ1-6; D is unclear. The origin of this receptor is a man older than 75 in good health. The CDR3 DNA follows: TGTGCCAGCAGTTTGCCAGGTTACAATTCACCCCTCCACTTT. It encodes CASSLPGYNSPLHF.